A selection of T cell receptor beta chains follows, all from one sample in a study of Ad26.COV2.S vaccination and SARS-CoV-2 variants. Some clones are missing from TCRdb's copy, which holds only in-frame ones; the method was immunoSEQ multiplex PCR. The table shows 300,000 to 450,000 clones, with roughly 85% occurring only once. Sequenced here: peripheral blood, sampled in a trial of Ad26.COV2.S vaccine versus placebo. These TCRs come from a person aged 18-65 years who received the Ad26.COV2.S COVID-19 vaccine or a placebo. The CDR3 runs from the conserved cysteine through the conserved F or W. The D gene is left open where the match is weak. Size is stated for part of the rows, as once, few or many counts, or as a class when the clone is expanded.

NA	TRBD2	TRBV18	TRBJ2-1	CASSETSGGAGEQFF	TGTGCCAGCTCAGAGACTAGCGGGGGGGCCGGTGAGCAGTTCTTC
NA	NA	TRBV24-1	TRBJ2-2	CATSVIGGTPTTGELFF	TGTGCCACCAGCGTCATTGGTGGGACGCCTACCACCGGGGAGCTGTTTTTT
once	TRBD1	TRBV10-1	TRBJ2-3	CASSDPGQGGPDTQYF	TGCGCCAGCAGCGACCCGGGACAGGGTGGACCAGATACGCAGTATTTT
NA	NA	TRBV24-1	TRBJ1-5	CATSDPRTIQPQHF	TGTGCCACCAGTGACCCCAGGACGATACAGCCCCAGCATTTT
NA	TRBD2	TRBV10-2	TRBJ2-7	CASRPGGGGPLEQYF	TGCGCCAGCAGACCCGGCGGGGGGGGCCCTCTCGAGCAGTACTTC
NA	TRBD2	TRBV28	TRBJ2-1	CASSPSPSGVRFF	TGTGCCAGCAGTCCCTCGCCGAGCGGGGTCCGGTTCTTC
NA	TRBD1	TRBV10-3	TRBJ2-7	CAIRPTGGGNQYF	TGTGCCATCAGGCCTACAGGGGGCGGGAATCAGTACTTC
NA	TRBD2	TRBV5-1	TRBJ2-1	CASSPRTSDHNEQFF	TGCGCCAGCAGCCCACGGACTAGCGACCACAATGAGCAGTTCTTC
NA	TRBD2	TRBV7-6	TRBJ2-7	CASSLDDKRPLADRSYEQYF	TGTGCCAGCAGCTTAGACGACAAGAGACCCCTAGCGGACCGATCATACGAGCAGTACTTC
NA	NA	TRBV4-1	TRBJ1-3	CASSQERGHSGNTIYF	TGCGCCAGCAGCCAAGAAAGGGGCCACTCTGGAAACACCATATATTTT
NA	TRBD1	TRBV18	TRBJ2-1	CASSLPPGQGRYEQFF	TGTGCCAGCTCACTACCCCCGGGACAGGGTAGGTATGAGCAGTTCTTC
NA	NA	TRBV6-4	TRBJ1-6	CASSDSHREYNSPLHF	TGTGCCAGCAGTGACTCCCACAGGGAATATAATTCACCCCTCCACTTT
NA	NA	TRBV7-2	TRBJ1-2	CASSLGGRGNYGYTF	TGTGCCAGCAGCTTAGGGGGCAGGGGAAACTATGGCTACACCTTC